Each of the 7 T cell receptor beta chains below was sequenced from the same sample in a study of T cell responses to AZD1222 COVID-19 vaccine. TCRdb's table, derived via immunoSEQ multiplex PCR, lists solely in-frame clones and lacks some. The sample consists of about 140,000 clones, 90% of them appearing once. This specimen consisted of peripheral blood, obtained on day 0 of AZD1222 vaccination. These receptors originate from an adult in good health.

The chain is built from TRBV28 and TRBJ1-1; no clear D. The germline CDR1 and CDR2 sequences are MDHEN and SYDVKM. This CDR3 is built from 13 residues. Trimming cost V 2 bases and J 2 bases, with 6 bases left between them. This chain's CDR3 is CASSLTANTEAFF. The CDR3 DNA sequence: TGTGCCAGCAGTTTAACGGCAAACACTGAAGCTTTCTTT.

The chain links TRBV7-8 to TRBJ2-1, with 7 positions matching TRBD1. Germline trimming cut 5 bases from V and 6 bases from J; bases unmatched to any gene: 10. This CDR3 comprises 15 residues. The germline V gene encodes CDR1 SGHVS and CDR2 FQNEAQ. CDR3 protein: CASSTYRGSRNEQFF. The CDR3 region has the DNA TGTGCCAGCAGCACCTACAGGGGATCGCGCAATGAGCAGTTCTTC.

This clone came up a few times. CDR3 region: CASSTSDGGAGEQYF. The CDR3 nucleotides read TGTGCCAGTAGTACATCAGACGGAGGGGCGGGTGAGCAGTACTTC. The chain has TRBV19 and TRBJ2-7; possible D gene TRBD2, 6 bases. V was pared by 4 bases and J by 7 bases, with 20 bases between. Germline CDR1 reads LNHDA; CDR2 reads SQIVND (reference sequence). The CDR3 is 15 residues long.

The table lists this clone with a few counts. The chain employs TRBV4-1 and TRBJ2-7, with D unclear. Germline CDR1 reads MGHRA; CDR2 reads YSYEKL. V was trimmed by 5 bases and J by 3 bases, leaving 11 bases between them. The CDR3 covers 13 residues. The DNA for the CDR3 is TGCGCCAGCAGCTTCGGACGAAACTACGAGCAGTACTTC. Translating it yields CASSFGRNYEQYF.

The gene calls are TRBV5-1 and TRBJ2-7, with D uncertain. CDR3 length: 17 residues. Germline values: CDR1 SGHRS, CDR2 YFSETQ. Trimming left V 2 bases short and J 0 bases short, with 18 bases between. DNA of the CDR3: TGCGCCAGCAGCTTAGGTCGACAACCGGCTCCCTCCTACGAGCAGTACTTC. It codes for CASSLGRQPAPSYEQYF.

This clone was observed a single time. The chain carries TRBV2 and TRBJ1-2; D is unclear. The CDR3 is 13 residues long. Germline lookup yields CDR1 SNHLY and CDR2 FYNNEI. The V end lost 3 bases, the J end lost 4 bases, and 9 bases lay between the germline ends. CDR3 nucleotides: TGTGCCAGCAGTGACTTGGCGGTCTATGGCTACACCTTC. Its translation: CASSDLAVYGYTF.

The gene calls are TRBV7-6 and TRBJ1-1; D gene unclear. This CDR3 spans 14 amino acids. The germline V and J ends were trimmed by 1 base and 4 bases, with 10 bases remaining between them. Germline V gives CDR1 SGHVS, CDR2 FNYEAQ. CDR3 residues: CASSLVLKSTEAFF. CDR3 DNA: TGTGCCAGCAGCTTAGTCCTCAAATCCACTGAAGCTTTCTTT.